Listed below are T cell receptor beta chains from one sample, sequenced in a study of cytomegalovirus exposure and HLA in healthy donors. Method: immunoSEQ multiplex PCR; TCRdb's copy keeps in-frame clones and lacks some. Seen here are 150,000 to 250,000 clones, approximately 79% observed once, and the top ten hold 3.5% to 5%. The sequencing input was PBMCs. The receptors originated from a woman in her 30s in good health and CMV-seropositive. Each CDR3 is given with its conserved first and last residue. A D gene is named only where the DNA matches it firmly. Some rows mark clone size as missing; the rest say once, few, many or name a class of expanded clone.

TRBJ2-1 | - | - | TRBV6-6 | TGTGCCAGCAGTTACGTCCGGGGGGCCAACAATGAGCAGTTCTTC | CASSYVRGANNEQFF
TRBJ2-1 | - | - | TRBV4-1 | TGCGCCAGCAGCCCTTCTTTTCTCACGGGTGCTGAGCAGTTCTTC | CASSPSFLTGAEQFF
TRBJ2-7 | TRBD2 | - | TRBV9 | TGTGCCAGCAGCGTAGGGGCGGGAGGGTCTTACGAGCAGTACTTC | CASSVGAGGSYEQYF
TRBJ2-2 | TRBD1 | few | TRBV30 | TGTGCCTGGGGCAGACAGGGGCTCGACACCGGGGAGCTGTTTTTT | CAWGRQGLDTGELFF
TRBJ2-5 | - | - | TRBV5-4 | TGTGCCAGCAGCTTCTACGGCGCGGTCCAAGAGACCCAGTACTTC | CASSFYGAVQETQYF
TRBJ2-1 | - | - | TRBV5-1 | TGCGCCAGCAGCTTGGGGCAGGGTCTCTACAATGAGCAGTTCTTC | CASSLGQGLYNEQFF
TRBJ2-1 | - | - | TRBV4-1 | TGCGCCAGCAGCCAAGGTTACGTCGGGACAACTAATGAGCAGTTCTTC | CASSQGYVGTTNEQFF
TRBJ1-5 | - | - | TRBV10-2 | TGCGCCAGCAGTGAGGGGGCTCAGCCCCAGCATTTT | CASSEGAQPQHF
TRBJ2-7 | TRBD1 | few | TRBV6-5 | TGTGCCAGCAGTTGGGGGACAGGGGCCTACGAGCAGTACTTC | CASSWGTGAYEQYF
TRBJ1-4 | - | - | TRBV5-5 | TGTGCCAGCAGCTTGCTCGGACAGAAGGCTGAAAAACTGTTTTTT | CASSLLGQKAEKLFF
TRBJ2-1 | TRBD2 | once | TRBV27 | TGTGCCAGCGGAGGTACCGGGACTAGCGGGCCATTGTACAATGAGCAGTTCTTC | CASGGTGTSGPLYNEQFF
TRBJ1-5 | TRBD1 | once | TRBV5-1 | TGCGCCAGCAGCTTGACAGGGGCCGTCAATCAGCCCCAGCATTTT | CASSLTGAVNQPQHF
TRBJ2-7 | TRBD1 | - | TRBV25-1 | TGTGCCAGCAGTGAAATCACGCAGAAGGGACAGGGCTACGAGCAGTACTTC | CASSEITQKGQGYEQYF
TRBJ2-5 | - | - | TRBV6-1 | TGTGCCAGCAGTGAAGTGCTAGTTTTCCAAGAGACCCAGTACTTC | CASSEVLVFQETQYF
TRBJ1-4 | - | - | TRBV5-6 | TGTGCCAGCAGCTTGCAGGGGATCGAAGAAAAACTGTTTTTT | CASSLQGIEEKLFF
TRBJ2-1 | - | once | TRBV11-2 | TGTGCCAGCAGCTCCGAGGACTACAATGAGCAGTTCTTC | CASSSEDYNEQFF
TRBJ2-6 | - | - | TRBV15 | TGTGCCACCAGCAGAGAAGGGGGCTCTGGGGCCAACGTCCTGACTTTC | CATSREGGSGANVLTF
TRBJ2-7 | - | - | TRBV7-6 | TGTGCCAGCAGCTTTACCGTCACAGGGTCCACGGAAGAGCAGTACTTC | CASSFTVTGSTEEQYF
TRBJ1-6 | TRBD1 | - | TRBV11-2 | TGTGCCAGCAGCCCTCGGACAGGGGATTCACCCCTCCACTTT | CASSPRTGDSPLHF
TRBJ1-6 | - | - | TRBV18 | TGTGCCAGCTCACCCGGGCCGGGACTAAATTCACCCCTCCACTTT | CASSPGPGLNSPLHF
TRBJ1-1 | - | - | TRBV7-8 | TGTGCCAGCAGCTTAGGATTTCAGGGAGGCACTGAAGCTTTCTTT | CASSLGFQGGTEAFF
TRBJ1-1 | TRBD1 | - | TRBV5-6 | TGTGCCAGCAGCTTGTACAGGGGAACTGAAGCTTTCTTT | CASSLYRGTEAFF
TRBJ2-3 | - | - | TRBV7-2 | TGTGCCAGCAGCTTAGGGGCAGGCCCTAGCACAGATACGCAGTATTTT | CASSLGAGPSTDTQYF
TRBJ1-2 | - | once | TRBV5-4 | TGTGCCAGCAGCTTGGGAGGGCCACAGGGCTTACTCTATGGCTACACCTTC | CASSLGGPQGLLYGYTF
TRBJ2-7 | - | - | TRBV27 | TGTGCCAGCAGCATAGCGGTGAGCTCCTACGAGCAGTACTTC | CASSIAVSSYEQYF
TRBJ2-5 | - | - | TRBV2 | TGTGCCAGCGACCGAGGGACAACGGAGACCCAGTACTTC | CASDRGTTETQYF
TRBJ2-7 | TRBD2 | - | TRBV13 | TGTGCCAGCTCCCCCCTGCGGGGGGGCTTTAACGAGCAGTACTTC | CASSPLRGGFNEQYF
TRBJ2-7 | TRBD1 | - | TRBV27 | TGTGCCAGCAGTTTAACAGGGGGTCCCTTAACCTACGAGCAGTACTTC | CASSLTGGPLTYEQYF
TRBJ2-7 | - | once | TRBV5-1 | TGCGCCAGCAGCTTGGCCATCGGGGGTCACCACGAGCAGTACTTC | CASSLAIGGHHEQYF
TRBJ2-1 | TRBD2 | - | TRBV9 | TGTGCCAGCAGCGGCGGACTAGCGGGAGATATCTCCAATGAGCAGTTCTTC | CASSGGLAGDISNEQFF
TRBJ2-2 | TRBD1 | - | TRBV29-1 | TGCAGCGGGAGGACAGGGGACACCGGGGAGCTGTTTTTT | CSGRTGDTGELFF
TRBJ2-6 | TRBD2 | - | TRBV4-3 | TGCGCCAGCAGCCCCACTAGCGTTGGGGCCAACGTCCTGACTTTC | CASSPTSVGANVLTF
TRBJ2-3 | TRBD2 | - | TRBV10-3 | TGTGCCATCAGTACCGGACTAGCGGGAATCACAGATACGCAGTATTTT | CAISTGLAGITDTQYF
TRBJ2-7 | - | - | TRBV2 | TGTGCCAGCAGTGTGGAGGGAAGGGACGAGCAGTACTTC | CASSVEGRDEQYF
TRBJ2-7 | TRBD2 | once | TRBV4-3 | TGCGCCAGCAGCCAAGATCAAGCGGGAGACTACGAGCAGTACTTC | CASSQDQAGDYEQYF
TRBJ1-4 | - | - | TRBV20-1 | TGCAGTGCTATCGACGGGGGACTGTTTTTT | CSAIDGGLFF
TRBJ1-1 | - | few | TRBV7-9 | TGTGCCAGCAGCTTAGAGACAGGAGGAGCTTTCTTT | CASSLETGGAFF
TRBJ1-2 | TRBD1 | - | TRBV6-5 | TGTGCCAGCAGAAGGGACAGTTGGTCGTGGCAGGGCTACACCTTC | CASRRDSWSWQGYTF
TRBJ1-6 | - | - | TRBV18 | TGTGCCAGCTCACAGACAACGGGGTTAGATAATTCACCCCTCCACTTT | CASSQTTGLDNSPLHF
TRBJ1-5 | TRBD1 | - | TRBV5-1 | TGCGCCAGCAGCTCGACAGGGGACTTTAATCAGCCCCAGCATTTT | CASSSTGDFNQPQHF
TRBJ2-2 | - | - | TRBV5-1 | TGCGCCAGCAGCTTGGGCTCCACCACAGCCGGCGGGGAGCTGTTTTTT | CASSLGSTTAGGELFF